This TCR beta chain was recorded in a study of T cell responses to AZD1222 COVID-19 vaccine. General study findings and limits: Targets within unmutated variant regions were reportedly found for nearly half of spike-specific TCRs. Two AZD1222 doses significantly raised spike-specific TCR breadth and depth over controls.

Regarding this clone: The target antigen is unknown.

The CDR3 sequence is 14 residues long. From germline, CDR1 is SGHKS and CDR2 YYEKEE (reference sequence). Losses at the gene ends were 0 bases for V and 2 bases for J; bases not matched to a gene: 1. Using immunoSEQ multiplex PCR, the repertoire was profiled, and TCRdb retains in-frame clones only, with some absent. The table lists tens of thousands of clones, roughly 89% of them singletons. The sequence came from an adult in good health. V is TRBV5-5 and J is TRBJ2-5, with 7 bases aligning to TRBD2. Sequencing used peripheral blood, obtained on day 0 of AZD1222 vaccination. The CDR3 nucleotides read TGTGCCAGCAGCTTGGCTAGCGGACAAGAGACCCAGTACTTC. It translates to CASSLASGQETQYF.